A single sample is the source of the 4 T cell receptor beta chains below, sequenced in a study of beta chain features in type 1 diabetes. Study results and limitations: For Type 1 diabetes patients, all four CD4+ subsets carried TCRB CDR3s that were moderately but significantly shorter.

Which antigens these TCRs recognize remains unknown. The study reverse transcribed the entire isolated RNA, so it sequenced expressed TCRB transcripts. Assay used: immunoSEQ multiplex PCR; TCRdb lists only in-frame clones, some missing. This sample has 200,000 to 300,000 clones, with 9.5% to 13% found just once. The sequenced material came from naive CD4+ T cells from blood. These receptors all stem from a man in his thirties or forties with type 1 diabetes.

The chain links TRBV5-1 to TRBJ2-1; TRBD1 is a possible D gene (6 bases). Trimming cost V 0 bases and J 1 base, with 11 bases left between them. Germline loops: CDR1 SGHRS, CDR2 YFSETQ. CDR3 length equals 16 residues. This CDR3 is CASSLAGTLSYNEQFF. For the CDR3, the DNA is TGCGCCAGCAGCTTGGCCGGGACACTTTCCTACAATGAGCAGTTCTTC.

Here the CDR3 DNA reads TGCGCCAGCAGCTTGGGCGGGTCGTTCGACGAGCAGTACTTC. It translates to CASSLGGSFDEQYF. The gene calls are TRBV5-1 and TRBJ2-7, with a tentative D call TRBD2 (5 bases). V shed 0 bases and J shed 5 bases, with 12 bases lying between them. Germline lookup yields CDR1 SGHRS and CDR2 YFSETQ. CDR3 length: 14 amino acids.

The chain is built from TRBV7-2 and TRBJ1-2; TRBD1 matches 9 bases. There are 15 residues in the CDR3. V gave up 6 bases and J gave up 6 bases; unmatched junction bases: 11. Germline V gene lookup returns CDR1 SGHTA and CDR2 FQGNSA. The CDR3 DNA is TGTGCCAGCAGTCATCGGCCTGGGACAGGGCATGGCTACACCTTC. Translating it yields CASSHRPGTGHGYTF.

The rearrangement uses TRBV10-3 and TRBJ2-1; D is uncertain. The CDR3 totals 12 residues. V lost 7 bases and J lost 10, with 14 bases in between. Germline V gene lookup returns CDR1 ENHRY and CDR2 SYGVKD. CDR3 DNA: TGTGCCATCACGGATTCGACAAAAGAGCAGTTCTTC. This translates into CAITDSTKEQFF.